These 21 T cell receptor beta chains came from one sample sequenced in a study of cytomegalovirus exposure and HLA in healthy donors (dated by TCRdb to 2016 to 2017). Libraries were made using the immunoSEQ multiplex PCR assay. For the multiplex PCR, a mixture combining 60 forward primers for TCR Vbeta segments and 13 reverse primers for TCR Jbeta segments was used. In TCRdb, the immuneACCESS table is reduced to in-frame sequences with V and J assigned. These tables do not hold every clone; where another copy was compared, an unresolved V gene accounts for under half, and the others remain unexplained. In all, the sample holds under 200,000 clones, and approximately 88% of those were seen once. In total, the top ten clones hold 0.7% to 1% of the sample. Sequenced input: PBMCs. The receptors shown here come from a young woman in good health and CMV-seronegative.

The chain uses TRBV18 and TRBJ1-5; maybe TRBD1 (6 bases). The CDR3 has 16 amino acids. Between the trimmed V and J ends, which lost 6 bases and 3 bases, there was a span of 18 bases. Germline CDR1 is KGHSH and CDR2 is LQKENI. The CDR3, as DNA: TGTGCCAGCTCTCCGGGGGGGGGCGTGAACAATCAGCCCCAGCATTTT. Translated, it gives CASSPGGGVNNQPQHF.

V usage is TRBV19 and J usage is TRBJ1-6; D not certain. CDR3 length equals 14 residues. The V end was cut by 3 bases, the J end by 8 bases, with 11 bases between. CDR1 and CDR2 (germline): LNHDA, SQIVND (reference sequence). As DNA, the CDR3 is TGTGCCAGTAGTATCCCCTTCAGTGATTCACCCCTCCACTTT. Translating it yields CASSIPFSDSPLHF.

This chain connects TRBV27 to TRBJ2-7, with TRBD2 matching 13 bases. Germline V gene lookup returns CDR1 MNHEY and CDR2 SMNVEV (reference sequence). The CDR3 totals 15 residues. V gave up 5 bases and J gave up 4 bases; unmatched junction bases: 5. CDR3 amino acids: CASSPRTSGSYEQYF. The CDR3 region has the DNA TGTGCCAGCAGTCCCCGGACTAGCGGGAGTTACGAGCAGTACTTC.

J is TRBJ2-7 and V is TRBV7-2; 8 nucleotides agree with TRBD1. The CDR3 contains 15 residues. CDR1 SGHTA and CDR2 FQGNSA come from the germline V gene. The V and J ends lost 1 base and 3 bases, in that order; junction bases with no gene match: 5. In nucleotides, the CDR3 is TGTGCCAGCAGCTTAGACATCGGACAGGGCTACGAGCAGTACTTC. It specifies CASSLDIGQGYEQYF.

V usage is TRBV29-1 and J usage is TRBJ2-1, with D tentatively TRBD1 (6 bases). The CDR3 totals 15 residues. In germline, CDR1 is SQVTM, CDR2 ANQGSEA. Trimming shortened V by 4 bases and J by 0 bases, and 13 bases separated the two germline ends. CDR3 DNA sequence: TGCAGCGTTGCCAGGGGTGAAAGCTCCTACAATGAGCAGTTCTTC. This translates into CSVARGESSYNEQFF.

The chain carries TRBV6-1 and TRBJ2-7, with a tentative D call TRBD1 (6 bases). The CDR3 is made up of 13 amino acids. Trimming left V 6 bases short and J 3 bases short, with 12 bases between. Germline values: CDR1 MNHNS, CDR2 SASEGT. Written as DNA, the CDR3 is TGTGCCAGCAGACAGGGACACATCTACGAGCAGTACTTC. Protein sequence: CASRQGHIYEQYF.

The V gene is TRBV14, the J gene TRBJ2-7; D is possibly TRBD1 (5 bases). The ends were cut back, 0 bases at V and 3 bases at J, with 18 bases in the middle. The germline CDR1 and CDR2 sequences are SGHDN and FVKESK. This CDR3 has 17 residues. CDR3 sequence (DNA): TGTGCCAGCAGCCAAGAGAGGTGGGGCTTTATCGTCTACGAGCAGTACTTC. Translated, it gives CASSQERWGFIVYEQYF.

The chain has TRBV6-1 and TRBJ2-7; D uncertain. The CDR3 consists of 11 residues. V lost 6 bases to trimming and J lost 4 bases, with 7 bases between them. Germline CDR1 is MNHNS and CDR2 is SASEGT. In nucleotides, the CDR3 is TGTGCCAGCAGAGCCTGGTACGAGCAGTACTTC. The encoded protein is CASRAWYEQYF.

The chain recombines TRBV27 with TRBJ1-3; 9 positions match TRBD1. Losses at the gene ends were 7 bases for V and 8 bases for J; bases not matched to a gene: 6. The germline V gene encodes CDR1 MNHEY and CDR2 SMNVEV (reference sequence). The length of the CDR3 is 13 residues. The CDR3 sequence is CASKGQGRYTIYF. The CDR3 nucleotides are TGTGCCAGCAAAGGACAGGGGAGGTACACCATATATTTT.

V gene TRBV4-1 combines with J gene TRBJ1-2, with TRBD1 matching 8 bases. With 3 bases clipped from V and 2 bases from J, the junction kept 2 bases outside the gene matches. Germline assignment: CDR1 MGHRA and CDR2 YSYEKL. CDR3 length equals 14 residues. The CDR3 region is CASSQGQENYGYTF. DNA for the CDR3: TGCGCCAGCAGCCAGGGACAGGAGAACTATGGCTACACCTTC.

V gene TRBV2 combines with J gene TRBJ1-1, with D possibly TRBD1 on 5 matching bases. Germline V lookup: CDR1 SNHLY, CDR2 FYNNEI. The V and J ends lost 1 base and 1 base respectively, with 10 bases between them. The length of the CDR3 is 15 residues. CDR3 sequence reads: CASSEGQGGNTEAFF. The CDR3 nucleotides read TGTGCCAGCAGTGAAGGGCAGGGCGGGAACACTGAAGCTTTCTTT.

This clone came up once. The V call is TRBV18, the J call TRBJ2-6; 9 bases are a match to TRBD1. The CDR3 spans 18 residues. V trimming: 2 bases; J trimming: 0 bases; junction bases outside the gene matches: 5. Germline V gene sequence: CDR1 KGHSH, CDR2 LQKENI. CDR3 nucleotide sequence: TGTGCCAGCTCACCAGCCCGGACAGGGGACTCTGGGGCCAACGTCCTGACTTTC. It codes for CASSPARTGDSGANVLTF.

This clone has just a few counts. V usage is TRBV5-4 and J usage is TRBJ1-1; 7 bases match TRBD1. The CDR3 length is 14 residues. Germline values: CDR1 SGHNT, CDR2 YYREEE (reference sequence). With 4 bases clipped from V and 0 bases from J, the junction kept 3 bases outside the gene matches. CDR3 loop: CASSAGGLNTEAFF. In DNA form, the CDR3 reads TGTGCCAGCAGCGCAGGGGGGTTGAACACTGAAGCTTTCTTT.

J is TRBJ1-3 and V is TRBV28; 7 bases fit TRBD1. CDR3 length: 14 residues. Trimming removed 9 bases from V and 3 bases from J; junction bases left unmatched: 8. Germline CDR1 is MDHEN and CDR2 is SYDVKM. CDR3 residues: CARTPGTVGNTIYF. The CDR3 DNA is TGTGCCAGGACTCCCGGGACAGTTGGAAACACCATATATTTT.

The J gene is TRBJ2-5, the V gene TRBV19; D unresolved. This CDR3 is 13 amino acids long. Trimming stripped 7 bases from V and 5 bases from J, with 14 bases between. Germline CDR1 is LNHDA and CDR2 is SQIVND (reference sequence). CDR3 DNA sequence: TGTGCCAGTAATACCTCTCCTCGGGAGACCCAGTACTTC. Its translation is CASNTSPRETQYF.

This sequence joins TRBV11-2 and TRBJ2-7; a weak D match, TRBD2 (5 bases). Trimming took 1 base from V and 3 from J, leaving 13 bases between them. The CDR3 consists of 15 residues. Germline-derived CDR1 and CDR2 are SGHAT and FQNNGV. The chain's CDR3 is CASSLGRTRVYEQYF. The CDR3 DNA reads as TGTGCCAGCAGCTTAGGCCGAACGAGGGTCTACGAGCAGTACTTC. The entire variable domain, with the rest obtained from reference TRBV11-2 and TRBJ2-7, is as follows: EAGVAQSPRYKIIEKRQSVAFWCNPISGHATLYWYQQILGQGPKLLIQFQNNGVVDDSQLPKDRFSAERLKGVDSTLKIQPAKLEDSAVYLCASSLGRTRVYEQYFGPGTRLTVT.

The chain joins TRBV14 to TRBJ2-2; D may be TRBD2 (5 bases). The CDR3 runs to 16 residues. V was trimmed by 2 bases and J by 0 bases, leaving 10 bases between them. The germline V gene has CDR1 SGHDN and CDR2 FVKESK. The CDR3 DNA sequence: TGTGCCAGCAGCCAACTGAAGCGGTCGAACACCGGGGAGCTGTTTTTT. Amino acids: CASSQLKRSNTGELFF.

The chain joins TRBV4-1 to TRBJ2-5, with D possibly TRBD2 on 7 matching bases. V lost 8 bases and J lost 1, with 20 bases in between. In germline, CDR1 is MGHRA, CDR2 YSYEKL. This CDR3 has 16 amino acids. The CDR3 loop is CASQNGGGGIQETQYF. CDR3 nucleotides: TGCGCCAGCCAAAACGGGGGCGGGGGCATCCAAGAGACCCAGTACTTC.

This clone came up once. The chain's CDR3 is CASSLASTEQFF. The CDR3 nucleotides read TGCGCCAGCAGCTTGGCTAGTACTGAGCAGTTCTTC. This chain links TRBV5-1 with TRBJ2-1, with no clear D. The CDR3 runs 12 residues. CDR1 SGHRS and CDR2 YFSETQ come from the germline V gene. V was shortened by 0 bases and J by 9 bases, with 7 bases between the two germline ends.

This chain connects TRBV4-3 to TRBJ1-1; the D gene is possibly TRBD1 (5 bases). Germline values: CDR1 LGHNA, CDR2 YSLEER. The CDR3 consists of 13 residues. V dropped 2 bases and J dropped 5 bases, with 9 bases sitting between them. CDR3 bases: TGCGCCAGCAGCCAAAACAGGTTAACTGAAGCTTTCTTT. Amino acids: CASSQNRLTEAFF.

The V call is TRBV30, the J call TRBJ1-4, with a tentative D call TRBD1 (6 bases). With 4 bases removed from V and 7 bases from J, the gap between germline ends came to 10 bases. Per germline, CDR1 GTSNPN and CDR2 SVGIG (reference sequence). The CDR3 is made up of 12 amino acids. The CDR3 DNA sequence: TGTGCCTGGAACAGGGTAAGTGAAAAACTGTTTTTT. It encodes CAWNRVSEKLFF.